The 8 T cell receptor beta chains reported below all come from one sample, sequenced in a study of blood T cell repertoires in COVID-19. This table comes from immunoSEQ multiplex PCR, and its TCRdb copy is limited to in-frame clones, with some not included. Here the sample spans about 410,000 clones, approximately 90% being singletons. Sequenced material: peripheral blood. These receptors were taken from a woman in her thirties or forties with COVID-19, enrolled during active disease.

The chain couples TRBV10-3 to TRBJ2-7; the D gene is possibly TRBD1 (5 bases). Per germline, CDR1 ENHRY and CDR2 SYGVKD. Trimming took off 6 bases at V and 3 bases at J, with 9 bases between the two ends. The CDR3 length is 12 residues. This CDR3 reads CAIRQDSYEQYF. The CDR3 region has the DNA TGTGCCATCAGGCAAGACAGCTACGAGCAGTACTTC.

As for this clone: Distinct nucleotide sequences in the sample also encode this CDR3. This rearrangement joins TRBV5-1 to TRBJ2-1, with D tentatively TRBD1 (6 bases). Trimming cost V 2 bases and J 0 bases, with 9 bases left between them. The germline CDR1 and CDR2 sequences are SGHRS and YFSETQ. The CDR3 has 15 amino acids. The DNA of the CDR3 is TGCGCCAGCAGCTTAACAGGGAGCTCCTACAATGAGCAGTTCTTC. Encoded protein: CASSLTGSSYNEQFF.

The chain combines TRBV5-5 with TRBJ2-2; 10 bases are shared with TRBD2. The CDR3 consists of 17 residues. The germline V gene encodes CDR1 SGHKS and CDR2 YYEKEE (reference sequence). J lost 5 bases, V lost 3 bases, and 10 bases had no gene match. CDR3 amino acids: CASSSGEREGRTGELFF. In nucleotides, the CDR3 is TGTGCCAGCAGCTCTGGGGAGCGGGAGGGCCGGACCGGGGAGCTGTTTTTT.

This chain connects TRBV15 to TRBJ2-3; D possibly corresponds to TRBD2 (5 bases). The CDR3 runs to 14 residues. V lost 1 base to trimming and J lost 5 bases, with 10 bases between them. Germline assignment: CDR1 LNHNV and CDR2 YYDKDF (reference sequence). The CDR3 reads CATSRGASRDTQYF. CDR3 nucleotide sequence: TGTGCCACCAGCAGAGGGGCTAGCCGAGATACGCAGTATTTT.

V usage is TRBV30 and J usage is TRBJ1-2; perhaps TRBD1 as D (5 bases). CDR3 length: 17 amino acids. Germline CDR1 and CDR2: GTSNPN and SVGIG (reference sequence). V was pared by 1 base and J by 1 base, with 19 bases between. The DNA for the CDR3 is TGTGCCTGGAGTGGGATTTGGGGGGTGGAGATTAACTATGGCTACACCTTC. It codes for CAWSGIWGVEINYGYTF.

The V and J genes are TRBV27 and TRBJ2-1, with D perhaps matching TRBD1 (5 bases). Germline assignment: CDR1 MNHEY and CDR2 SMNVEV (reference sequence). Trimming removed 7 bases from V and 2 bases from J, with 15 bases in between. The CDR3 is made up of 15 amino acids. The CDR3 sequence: CASTAGRAPYNEQFF. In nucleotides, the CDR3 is TGTGCCAGCACCGCCGGCAGGGCTCCCTACAATGAGCAGTTCTTC.

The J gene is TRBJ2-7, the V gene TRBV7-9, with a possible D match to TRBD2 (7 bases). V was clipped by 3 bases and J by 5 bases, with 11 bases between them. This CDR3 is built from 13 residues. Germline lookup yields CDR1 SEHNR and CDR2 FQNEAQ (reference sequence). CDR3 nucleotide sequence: TGTGCCAGCAGCTTCGGCGGGGGCGACGAGCAGTACTTC. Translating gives CASSFGGGDEQYF.

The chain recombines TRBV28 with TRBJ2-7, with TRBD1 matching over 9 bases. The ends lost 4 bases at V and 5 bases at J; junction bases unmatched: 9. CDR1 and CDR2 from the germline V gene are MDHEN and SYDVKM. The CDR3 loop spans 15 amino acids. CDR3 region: CASSSPGTGRDEQYF. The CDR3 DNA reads TGTGCCAGCAGTTCCCCCGGGACAGGGAGAGACGAGCAGTACTTC.